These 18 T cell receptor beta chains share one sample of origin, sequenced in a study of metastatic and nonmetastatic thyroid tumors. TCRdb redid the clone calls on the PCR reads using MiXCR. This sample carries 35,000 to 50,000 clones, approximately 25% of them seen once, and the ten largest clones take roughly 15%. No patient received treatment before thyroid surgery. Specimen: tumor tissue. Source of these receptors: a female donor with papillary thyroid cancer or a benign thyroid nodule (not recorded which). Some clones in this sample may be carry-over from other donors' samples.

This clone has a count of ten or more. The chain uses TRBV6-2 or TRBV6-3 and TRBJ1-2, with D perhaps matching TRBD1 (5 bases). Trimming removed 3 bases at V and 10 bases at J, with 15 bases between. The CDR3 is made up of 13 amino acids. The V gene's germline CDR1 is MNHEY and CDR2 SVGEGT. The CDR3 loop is CASSYQDNDDYTF. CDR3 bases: TGTGCCAGCAGTTATCAGGACAACGACGACTACACCTTC.

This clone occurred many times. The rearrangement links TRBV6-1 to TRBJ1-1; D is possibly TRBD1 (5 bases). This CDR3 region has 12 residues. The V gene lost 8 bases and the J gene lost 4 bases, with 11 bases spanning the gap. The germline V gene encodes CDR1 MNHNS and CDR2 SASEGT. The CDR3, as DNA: TGTGCCAGCGTGGGGGTGGGCACTGAAGCTTTCTTT. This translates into CASVGVGTEAFF.

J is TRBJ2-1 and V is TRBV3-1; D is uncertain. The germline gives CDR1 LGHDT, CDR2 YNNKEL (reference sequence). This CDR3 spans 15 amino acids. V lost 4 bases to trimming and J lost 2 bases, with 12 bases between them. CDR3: CASSLTDIPYNEQFF. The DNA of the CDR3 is TGTGCCAGCAGCCTTACCGACATCCCCTACAATGAGCAGTTCTTC.

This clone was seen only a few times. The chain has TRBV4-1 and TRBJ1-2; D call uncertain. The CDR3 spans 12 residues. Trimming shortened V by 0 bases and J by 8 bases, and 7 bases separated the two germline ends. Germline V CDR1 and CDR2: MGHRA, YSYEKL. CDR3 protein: CASSQDSEGYTF. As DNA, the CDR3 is TGCGCCAGCAGCCAAGATTCGGAGGGCTACACCTTC.

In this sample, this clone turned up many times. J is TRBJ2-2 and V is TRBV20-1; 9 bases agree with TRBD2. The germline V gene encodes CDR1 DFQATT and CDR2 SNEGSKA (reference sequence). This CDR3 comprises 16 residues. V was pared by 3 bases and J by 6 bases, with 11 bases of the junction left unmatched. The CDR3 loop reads CSARDLAGSSPGELFF. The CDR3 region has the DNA TGCAGTGCTAGGGACCTAGCGGGGTCATCCCCCGGGGAGCTGTTTTTT.

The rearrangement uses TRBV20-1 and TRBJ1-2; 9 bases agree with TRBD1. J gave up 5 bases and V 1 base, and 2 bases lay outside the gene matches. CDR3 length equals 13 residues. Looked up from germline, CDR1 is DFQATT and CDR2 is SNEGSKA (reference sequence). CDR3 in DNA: TGCAGTGCTAGAGTGACAGGGGGTTATGGCTACACCTTC. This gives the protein CSARVTGGYGYTF.

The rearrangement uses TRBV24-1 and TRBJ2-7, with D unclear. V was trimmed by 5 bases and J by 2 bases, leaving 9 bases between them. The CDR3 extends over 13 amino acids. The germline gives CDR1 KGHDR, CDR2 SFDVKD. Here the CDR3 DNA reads TGTGCCACCAGTGGCAACTCCGCCTACGAGCAGTACTTC. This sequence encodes CATSGNSAYEQYF.

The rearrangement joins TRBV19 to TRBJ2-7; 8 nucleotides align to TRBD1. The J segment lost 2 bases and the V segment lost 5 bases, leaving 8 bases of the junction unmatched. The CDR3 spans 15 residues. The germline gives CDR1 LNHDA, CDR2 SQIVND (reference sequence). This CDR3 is CASSLRDRSPYEQYF. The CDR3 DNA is TGTGCCAGTAGTTTAAGGGACAGGAGTCCCTACGAGCAGTACTTC.

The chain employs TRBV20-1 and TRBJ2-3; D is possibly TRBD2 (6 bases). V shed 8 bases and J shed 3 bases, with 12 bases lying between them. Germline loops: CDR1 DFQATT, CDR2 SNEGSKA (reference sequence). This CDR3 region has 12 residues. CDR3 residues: CSPAGPTDTQYF. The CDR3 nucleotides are TGCAGTCCCGCGGGGCCGACAGATACGCAGTATTTT.

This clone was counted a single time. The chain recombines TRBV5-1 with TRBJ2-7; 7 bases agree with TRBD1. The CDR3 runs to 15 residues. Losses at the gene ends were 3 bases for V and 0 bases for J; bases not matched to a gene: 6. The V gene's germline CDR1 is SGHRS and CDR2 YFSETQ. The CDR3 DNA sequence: TGCGCCAGCAGCTGTGGACAGGCCCCCTCCTACGAGCAGTACTTC. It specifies CASSCGQAPSYEQYF.

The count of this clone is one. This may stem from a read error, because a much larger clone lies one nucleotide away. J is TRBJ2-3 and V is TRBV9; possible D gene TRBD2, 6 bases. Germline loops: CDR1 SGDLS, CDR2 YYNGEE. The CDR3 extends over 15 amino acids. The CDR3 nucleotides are TGTGCCAGCAGCATTGGACTATCGGCAACAGGTACGCAGTATTTT. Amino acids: CASSIGLSATGTQYF.

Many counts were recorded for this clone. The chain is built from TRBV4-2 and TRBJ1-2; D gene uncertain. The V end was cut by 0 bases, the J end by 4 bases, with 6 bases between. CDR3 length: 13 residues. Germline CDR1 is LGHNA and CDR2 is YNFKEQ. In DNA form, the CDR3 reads TGTGCCAGCAGCCAAGACACCTTCTATGGCTACACCTTC. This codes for CASSQDTFYGYTF.

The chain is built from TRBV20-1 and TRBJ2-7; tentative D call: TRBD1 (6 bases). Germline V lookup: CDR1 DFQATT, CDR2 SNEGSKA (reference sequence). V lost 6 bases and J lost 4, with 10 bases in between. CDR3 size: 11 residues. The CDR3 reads CSAGTGYEQYF. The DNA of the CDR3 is TGCAGTGCGGGTACAGGGTACGAGCAGTACTTC.

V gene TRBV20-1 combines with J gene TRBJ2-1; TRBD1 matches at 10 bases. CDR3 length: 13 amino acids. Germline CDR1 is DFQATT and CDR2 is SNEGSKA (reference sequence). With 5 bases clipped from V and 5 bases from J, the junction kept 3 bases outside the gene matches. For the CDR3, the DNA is TGCAGTGCTCGACAGGGGGCTAACAATGAGCAGTTCTTC. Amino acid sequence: CSARQGANNEQFF.

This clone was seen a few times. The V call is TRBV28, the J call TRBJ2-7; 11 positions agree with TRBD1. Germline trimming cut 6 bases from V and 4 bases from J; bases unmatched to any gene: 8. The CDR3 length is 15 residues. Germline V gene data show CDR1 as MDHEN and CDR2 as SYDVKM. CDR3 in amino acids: CASSTQWDRGYEQYF. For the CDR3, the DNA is TGTGCCAGCAGCACCCAGTGGGACAGGGGGTACGAGCAGTACTTC.

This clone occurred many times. The CDR3 bases are TGCGCCAGCAGCGAGACAGGGCCTGGGATAGATACGCAGTATTTT. Translation gives CASSETGPGIDTQYF. The V and J genes are TRBV5-1 and TRBJ2-3; TRBD1 aligns across 7 bases. The V gene's germline CDR1 is SGHRS and CDR2 YFSETQ. The CDR3 consists of 15 residues. V was clipped by 4 bases and J by 5 bases; unmatched bases: 10. The variable domain in full, with the rest retrieved from reference TRBV5-1 and TRBJ2-3, is KAGVTQTPRYLIKTRGQQVTLSCSPISGHRSVSWYQQTPGQGLQFLFEYFSETQRNKGNFPGRFSGRQFSNSRSEMNVSTLELGDSALYLCASSETGPGIDTQYFGPGTRLTVL.

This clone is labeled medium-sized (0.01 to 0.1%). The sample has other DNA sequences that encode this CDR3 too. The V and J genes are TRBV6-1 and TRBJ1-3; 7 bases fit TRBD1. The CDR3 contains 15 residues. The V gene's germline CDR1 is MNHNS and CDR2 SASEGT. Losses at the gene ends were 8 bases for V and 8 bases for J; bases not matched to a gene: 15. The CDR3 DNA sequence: TGTGCCAGCCTAACAGGGGATTACCGTATCCACACCATATATTTT. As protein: CASLTGDYRIHTIYF.

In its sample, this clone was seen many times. CDR3 sequence reads: CASSALGGGTEAFF. The CDR3 DNA reads as TGTGCCAGCAGCGCATTGGGAGGGGGCACTGAAGCTTTCTTT. This chain joins TRBV7-3 and TRBJ1-1, with a tentative D call TRBD1 (6 bases). V lost 5 bases and J lost 4, with 14 bases in between. The CDR3 has 14 amino acids. Germline V gene lookup returns CDR1 SGHTA and CDR2 FQGTGA.